A selection of T cell receptor beta chains follows, all from one sample in a study of human T cells and chemical hapten exposure. TCRdb re-called the RACE reads through MiXCR, storing one row per CDR3 protein. The sample lists some 400,000 distinct CDR3 sequences; more than 4.5% were seen once. Sample: whole blood, taken in connection with sensitization to the hapten diphenylcyclopropenone (DPC). The source is a woman between 45 and 65 years old with alopecia areata. Some clones in this sample may be carry-over from other donors' samples. CDR3s include the opening cysteine and the closing phenylalanine or tryptophan. The D gene is left open where the match is weak. Only some rows state a clone size, as once, few, many or a class for expanded clones.

abundance	d_gene	j_gene	v_gene	CDR3nt	CDR3aa
-	TRBD2	TRBJ2-7	TRBV12-3/TRBV12-4	TGTGCCAGCAGTAGACCGGGACTAGCGGTTACGGAGCAGTACTTC	CASSRPGLAVTEQYF
few	TRBD2	TRBJ2-7	TRBV30	TGTGCCTGGAGTGTAGTAGCGGGAGTCAAAGAGCAGTACTTC	CAWSVVAGVKEQYF
few	TRBD2	TRBJ2-3	TRBV7-8	TGTGCCAGCAGCTTGTCACTAGCGGGGGCCAACACAGATACGCAGTATTTT	CASSLSLAGANTDTQYF
few	TRBD1	TRBJ1-5	TRBV24-1	TGTGCCACCAGTTACTTGGGACAGGGGGACGACAATCAGCCCCAGCATTTT	CATSYLGQGDDNQPQHF
-	TRBD1	TRBJ1-3	TRBV10-3	TGTGCCATCAGTGCCGACAGGGGGTCTGGAAACACCATATATTTT	CAISADRGSGNTIYF
-	-	TRBJ1-4	TRBV7-2	TGTGCCAGCAGCCAAGGGGCGCCTAATGAAAAACTGTTTTTT	CASSQGAPNEKLFF
many	-	TRBJ2-3	TRBV5-1	TGCGCCAGCAGCCTACAGGTAGCCGGTACAGATACGCAGTATTTT	CASSLQVAGTDTQYF
-	-	TRBJ2-3	TRBV10-1	TGCGCCAGCAGCGCGCGGATCACAGATACGCAGTATTTT	CASSARITDTQYF
many	TRBD1	TRBJ2-7	TRBV6-2/TRBV6-3	TGTGCCAGCAGTTACCCGCGACAGGGGGTCTACGAGCAGTACTTC	CASSYPRQGVYEQYF
many	TRBD2	TRBJ2-3	TRBV11-2	TGTGCCAGCATCATAGGGAGCGGGGGCTTCTCTAGCACAGATACGCAGTATTTT	CASIIGSGGFSSTDTQYF
-	TRBD2	TRBJ2-3	TRBV5-1	TGCGCCAGCGGACTAGACACAGATACGCAGTATTTT	CASGLDTDTQYF
many	-	TRBJ2-3	TRBV24-1	TGTGCCACCAGGAGCTTGAAGGCCAGCACAGATACGCAGTATTTT	CATRSLKASTDTQYF
many	-	TRBJ1-1	TRBV12-3/TRBV12-4	TGTGCCAGCAGTACTTACCTAAACACTGAAGCTTTCTTT	CASSTYLNTEAFF
many	-	TRBJ2-3	TRBV28	TGTGCCAGCAGCCCCGTAGGGGATACGCAGTATTTT	CASSPVGDTQYF
many	-	TRBJ2-3	TRBV27	TGTGCCACCGCTGGGTCTAGCGGCACAGATACGCAGTATTTT	CATAGSSGTDTQYF
-	-	TRBJ1-2	TRBV4-1	TGCGCCAGCAGCCTATTCTCACCTTCGCCGGACTATGGCTACACCTTC	CASSLFSPSPDYGYTF
-	-	TRBJ2-1	TRBV12-3/TRBV12-4	TGTGCCAGCAGTTTTAGCGCGGGATACAATGAGCAGTTCTTC	CASSFSAGYNEQFF
many	-	TRBJ1-1	TRBV3-1	TGTGCCAGCAGCTTTCGGGACACCCAGGGTCTGGTCTTT	CASSFRDTQGLVF
medium-sized	-	TRBJ2-7	TRBV29-1	TGCAGCGTCCGAAGGCCAGGTGCCTACGAGCAGTACTTC	CSVRRPGAYEQYF
-	-	TRBJ2-2	TRBV9	TGTGCCAGCAGCCCCAGTCTCGCCGGGGAGCTGTTTTTT	CASSPSLAGELFF
few	-	TRBJ2-2	TRBV7-9	TGTGCCAGCAGCCCGCCTCTCGGCGGGGAGCTGTTTTTT	CASSPPLGGELFF
-	TRBD1	TRBJ1-2	TRBV6-5	TGTGCCAGCAGTTCCGCGACAGGGGGCGGCTATGGCTACACCTTC	CASSSATGGGYGYTF
many	TRBD1	TRBJ2-4	TRBV12-3/TRBV12-4	TGTGCCAGCAGCTCAGGGGGCGGGATAGGGGCCAAAAACATTCAGTACTTC	CASSSGGGIGAKNIQYF
-	-	TRBJ2-7	TRBV13	TGTGCCAGCAGCTTATCCGGGGTACTAGAGCAGTACTTC	CASSLSGVLEQYF
few	-	TRBJ1-6	TRBV5-1	TGCGCCAGCAGCTTGGAGTCAGGGAGAGAAAATTCACCCCTCCACTTT	CASSLESGRENSPLHF
few	-	TRBJ1-2	TRBV5-1	TGCGCCAGCAGCCGGGAGGCGGCAAACTATGGCTACACCTTC	CASSREAANYGYTF
-	-	TRBJ1-5	TRBV20-1	TGCAGTGCTAGAGTAGGTACAGATAGCAATCAGCCCCAGCATTTT	CSARVGTDSNQPQHF
few	TRBD1	TRBJ1-2	TRBV5-1	TGCGCCAGCAGCGGAGGGGACAGCTTCTATGGCTACACCTTC	CASSGGDSFYGYTF
many	-	TRBJ1-4	TRBV10-3	TGTGCCATCAGCAACGGGGCGGATGCAACTAATGAAAAACTGTTTTTT	CAISNGADATNEKLFF
-	-	TRBJ2-6	TRBV2	TGTGCCAGCAGTGAAGGAAGGGCTTCCGAGTGGGGGGCCAACGTCCTGACTTTC	CASSEGRASEWGANVLTF
-	TRBD1	TRBJ2-3	TRBV2	TGTGCCAGCAGCCCTGGGACAGGGGAGGCAGATACGCAGTATTTT	CASSPGTGEADTQYF
-	-	TRBJ2-2	TRBV27	TGTGCCAGCAGTTTATGGCCCGGGAACACCGGGGAGCTGTTTTTT	CASSLWPGNTGELFF
-	-	TRBJ2-4	TRBV29-1	TGCAGCGTTGAATTAGGAGCCAAAAACATTCAGTACTTC	CSVELGAKNIQYF
many	-	TRBJ2-2	TRBV6-5	TGTGCCAGCAGTTCCACAGGGACTACGAACACCGGGGAGCTGTTTTTT	CASSSTGTTNTGELFF
few	-	TRBJ2-7	TRBV11-2	TGTGCCAGCGGGGGAAACTACTACGAGCAGTACTTC	CASGGNYYEQYF
-	-	TRBJ1-5	TRBV12-3/TRBV12-4	TGTGCCAGCCATATGGGTGGGGGCAATCAGCCCCAGCATTTT	CASHMGGGNQPQHF
-	-	TRBJ2-2	TRBV29-1	TGCAGCGTTTCAGCTACCGGGGAGCTGTTTTTT	CSVSATGELFF
many	-	TRBJ1-2	TRBV28	TGTGCCAGCAGTCGGGGCCCGGGGTATGGCTACACCTTC	CASSRGPGYGYTF
many	-	TRBJ2-3	TRBV25-1	TGTGCCAGCAGTGACACACCGCCGGGACCAAGACGGATAGATACGCAGTATTTT	CASSDTPPGPRRIDTQYF
many	-	TRBJ2-1	TRBV18	TGTGCCAGCTCACCACCGGTTTACAATGAGCAGTTCTTC	CASSPPVYNEQFF
many	-	TRBJ2-3	TRBV5-4	TGTGCCAGCAGCTTCCTCACAGATACGCAGTATTTT	CASSFLTDTQYF
many	TRBD1	TRBJ1-6	TRBV20-1	TGCAGTGCTAGCTGGGGACAGGGAGGATCACCCCTCCACTTT	CSASWGQGGSPLHF
few	-	TRBJ2-4	TRBV20-1	TGCAGTGCTAGTCGGGACCGTCTAGCCAAAAACATTCAGTACTTC	CSASRDRLAKNIQYF
few	-	TRBJ2-3	TRBV4-3	TGCGCCAGCAGCCCCGACCTAAGTCGCACAGATACGCAGTATTTT	CASSPDLSRTDTQYF
-	-	TRBJ2-3	TRBV12-3/TRBV12-4	TGTGCCAGCAGCATCGCCAGGGAGGCAATGCAGTATTTT	CASSIAREAMQYF
many	TRBD2	TRBJ2-7	TRBV7-2	TGTGCCAGCAGCTTAGAGCCGGTGGGACTAGCCACTTTC	CASSLEPVGLATF
many	-	TRBJ2-7	TRBV6-5	TGTGCCAGCAGCCGATCCGCTTTTCCACCCTACGAGCAGTACTTC	CASSRSAFPPYEQYF